Listed here are 30 T cell receptor beta chains from one sample, sequenced in a study of cytomegalovirus exposure and HLA in healthy donors. With 60 Vbeta and 13 Jbeta primers, the PCR was carried out. Profiling relied on immunoSEQ multiplex PCR, and the TCRdb table lists in-frame clones only, not all of them. Here the sample spans around 140,000 clones, approximately 80% being singletons. Sequenced sample: PBMCs. Receptor source: a female donor in good health and CMV-seropositive.

The gene calls are TRBV18 and TRBJ2-2; 9 positions agree with TRBD1. After removal of 1 base from V and 4 bases from J, the junction contained 1 base not matched to a gene. CDR3 length: 15 residues. Looked up from germline, CDR1 is KGHSH and CDR2 is LQKENI. Here the CDR3 DNA reads TGTGCCAGCTCACCACAGACAGGGGGCACCGGGGAGCTGTTTTTT. This translates into CASSPQTGGTGELFF.

Here the CDR3 reads CASTVYRTGGNQPQHF. DNA of the CDR3: TGTGCCAGTACAGTCTACCGGACAGGGGGCAATCAGCCCCAGCATTTT. V and J are TRBV19 and TRBJ1-5; 9 nucleotides match TRBD1. V gave up 7 bases and J gave up 2 bases; unmatched junction bases: 9. This CDR3 contains 16 residues. Germline V gene sequence: CDR1 LNHDA, CDR2 SQIVND (reference sequence).

The chain's CDR3 is CAWDGQGNQPQHF. In nucleotides, the CDR3 is TGTGCCTGGGATGGACAGGGCAATCAGCCCCAGCATTTT. J is TRBJ1-5 and V is TRBV30; 7 bases map to TRBD1. The CDR3 is 13 amino acids. J gave up 2 bases and V 5 bases, and 3 bases lay outside the gene matches. CDR1 is GTSNPN and CDR2 is SVGIG in the germline V gene (reference sequence).

This chain links TRBV6-4 with TRBJ2-2; the match to TRBD1 covers 9 bases. V trimming: 2 bases; J trimming: 5 bases; junction bases outside the gene matches: 6. Germline CDR1 and CDR2: MRHNA and SNTAGT. CDR3 length: 16 residues. The CDR3 loop is CASSDLFGTGTGELFF. CDR3 sequence (DNA): TGTGCCAGCAGTGACCTTTTCGGGACAGGGACCGGGGAGCTGTTTTTT.

The chain couples TRBV4-2 to TRBJ2-7; perhaps TRBD1 as D (6 bases). Germline CDR1 is LGHNA and CDR2 is YNFKEQ. V lost 6 bases to trimming and J lost 5 bases, with 20 bases between them. This CDR3 has 15 residues. The CDR3 coding sequence is TGTGCCAGCAGTCATAGTGGGCAGGGGTTTAACGAGCAGTACTTC. This gives the protein CASSHSGQGFNEQYF.

The gene calls are TRBV6-6 and TRBJ2-1; 9 nucleotides align to TRBD2. Trimming cost V 6 bases and J 4 bases; bases outside gene matches: 4. The CDR3 is 14 residues long. Per germline, CDR1 MNHNY and CDR2 SVGAGI (reference sequence). This chain's CDR3 is CASSRLAEYNEQFF. The CDR3 bases are TGTGCCAGCAGCAGACTAGCGGAGTACAATGAGCAGTTCTTC.

The chain combines TRBV7-2 with TRBJ2-1, with D maybe TRBD2 (6 bases). The CDR3 covers 14 residues. V was trimmed by 8 bases and J by 3 bases, leaving 14 bases between them. The germline V gene encodes CDR1 SGHTA and CDR2 FQGNSA. In nucleotides, the CDR3 is TGTGCCAGCCGCCATCGCGGGGACTACAATGAGCAGTTCTTC. Amino acid sequence: CASRHRGDYNEQFF.

The chain combines TRBV11-2 with TRBJ1-4, with D perhaps TRBD1 (6 bases). Per the germline V gene, CDR1 is SGHAT and CDR2 is FQNNGV. Trimming stripped 0 bases from V and 7 bases from J, with 6 bases between. The CDR3 has 13 residues. The CDR3 nucleotides read TGTGCCAGCAGCTTAGACAGGGGTGAAAAACTGTTTTTT. Protein: CASSLDRGEKLFF.

This clone was detected only once. The chain carries TRBV29-1 and TRBJ1-2; no definite D call. Germline V CDR1 and CDR2: SQVTM, ANQGSEA. The CDR3 is made up of 13 amino acids. V lost 3 bases and J 6 bases, leaving 14 bases between the germline ends. The CDR3 bases are TGCAGCGTTGACAGGCGTCCCCTCGATGGCTACACCTTC. As protein: CSVDRRPLDGYTF.

This clone was counted between two and nine times. The chain joins TRBV29-1 to TRBJ2-5; 7 bases fit TRBD2. Trimming took 4 bases from V and 6 from J; bases not matched to a gene: 8. Germline CDR1 is SQVTM and CDR2 is ANQGSEA. There are 13 residues in the CDR3. CDR3 residues: CSVGTRLTKTQYF. In nucleotides, the CDR3 is TGCAGCGTTGGGACTAGGCTAACCAAGACCCAGTACTTC.

The V call is TRBV6-1, the J call TRBJ2-1; weak D call: TRBD2 (6 bases). The CDR3 extends over 14 amino acids. The germline V gene has CDR1 MNHNS and CDR2 SASEGT. The germline V and J ends were trimmed by 2 bases and 7 bases, with 12 bases remaining between them. CDR3 region: CASSELSGPNEQFF. The DNA for the CDR3 is TGTGCCAGCAGTGAACTTAGCGGTCCAAATGAGCAGTTCTTC.

The V call is TRBV13, the J call TRBJ1-1; D unclear. V was shortened by 5 bases and J by 6 bases, with 16 bases between the two germline ends. The CDR3 consists of 14 residues. CDR1 PRHDT and CDR2 FYEKMQ come from the germline V gene (reference sequence). In DNA, the CDR3 is TGTGCCAGCAGCAACGGTCCTGCCCCCCCTGAAGCTTTCTTT. Its protein product is CASSNGPAPPEAFF.

V and J are TRBV5-4 and TRBJ2-6; no clear D. V lost 2 bases and J 0 bases, leaving 9 bases between the germline ends. Germline CDR1 SGHNT, CDR2 YYREEE (reference sequence). CDR3 length: 16 residues. The CDR3 here is CASSLELHSGANVLTF. The CDR3 bases are TGTGCCAGCAGCTTAGAATTACACTCTGGGGCCAACGTCCTGACTTTC.

The V and J genes are TRBV20-1 and TRBJ1-1, with 7 bases fitting TRBD1. The CDR3 is 11 amino acids. Per germline, CDR1 DFQATT and CDR2 SNEGSKA (reference sequence). DNA for the CDR3: TGCAGCCCGGAGGGGACAGACCAAGCTTTCTTT. This translates into CSPEGTDQAFF.

The V gene is TRBV7-3, the J gene TRBJ2-1, with TRBD2 identical over 10 bases. CDR3 length equals 19 residues. Germline trimming cut 2 bases from V and 8 bases from J; bases unmatched to any gene: 18. Per the germline V gene, CDR1 is SGHTA and CDR2 is FQGTGA. Here the CDR3 DNA reads TGTGCCAGCAGCTTACGGGCTAGCGGGAGCCCAAAAAGTGGCTATGAGCAGTTCTTC. Translated, it gives CASSLRASGSPKSGYEQFF. Variable domain in full (rest from reference TRBV7-3 and TRBJ2-1): GAGVSQTPSNKVTEKGKYVELRCDPISGHTALYWYRQSLGQGPEFLIYFQGTGAADDSGLPNDRFFAVRPEGSVSTLKIQRTERGDSAVYLCASSLRASGSPKSGYEQFFGPGTRLTVL.

The chain couples TRBV5-1 to TRBJ1-2, with D perhaps matching TRBD1 (5 bases). This CDR3 has 14 amino acids. Germline V gives CDR1 SGHRS, CDR2 YFSETQ. Trimming stripped 5 bases from V and 4 bases from J, with 15 bases between. The CDR3: CASRSGYISYGYTF. In nucleotides, the CDR3 is TGCGCCAGCAGATCAGGGTATATCTCCTATGGCTACACCTTC.

This clone has just a few counts. The chain couples TRBV7-8 to TRBJ1-5; perhaps TRBD1 as D (5 bases). Trimming cost V 6 bases and J 0 bases, with 12 bases left between them. The CDR3 covers 15 residues. Germline V CDR1 and CDR2: SGHVS, FQNEAQ. CDR3 in DNA: TGTGCCAGCAGGGCTGGGGCGTATAGCAATCAGCCCCAGCATTTT. Its translation: CASRAGAYSNQPQHF.

This chain links TRBV13 with TRBJ2-3, with 10 bases identical to TRBD2. Germline V gene sequence: CDR1 PRHDT, CDR2 FYEKMQ (reference sequence). This CDR3 is built from 14 residues. V was pared by 4 bases and J by 5 bases, with 3 bases of the junction left unmatched. CDR3 residues: CASSSSGGGDTQYF. In nucleotides, the CDR3 is TGTGCCAGCAGCTCTAGCGGGGGCGGAGATACGCAGTATTTT.

J is TRBJ1-5 and V is TRBV18, with 7 bases lining up with TRBD1. The CDR3 covers 15 residues. V was clipped by 1 base and J by 1 base; unmatched bases: 1. From germline, CDR1 is KGHSH and CDR2 LQKENI. CDR3 protein: CASSPQGGSNQPQHF. CDR3 bases: TGTGCCAGCTCACCACAAGGGGGCAGCAATCAGCCCCAGCATTTT.

This chain connects TRBV29-1 to TRBJ2-1; D perhaps matches TRBD2 (5 bases). Deletions cut 2 bases from V and 6 bases from J, with 20 bases between. CDR3 size: 16 residues. Germline V CDR1 and CDR2: SQVTM, ANQGSEA. DNA of the CDR3: TGCAGCGTTGAACTGGTTGGGAGAGATGCCTTCAATGAGCAGTTCTTC. Translated: CSVELVGRDAFNEQFF.

The chain couples TRBV19 to TRBJ2-7, with a possible D match to TRBD1 (5 bases). The V and J ends lost 3 bases and 1 base respectively, with 16 bases between them. The CDR3 length is 16 residues. Germline V gene data show CDR1 as LNHDA and CDR2 as SQIVND (reference sequence). CDR3 sequence reads: CASSISGKGRSYEQYF. In DNA form, the CDR3 reads TGTGCCAGTAGTATTTCGGGCAAGGGGCGATCCTACGAGCAGTACTTC.

The chain employs TRBV7-6 and TRBJ2-7; weak D call: TRBD2 (5 bases). Between the trimmed V and J ends, which lost 0 bases and 2 bases, there was a span of 11 bases. This CDR3 comprises 15 residues. Germline CDR1 SGHVS, CDR2 FNYEAQ. CDR3: CASSLARDSPYEQYF. Here the CDR3 DNA reads TGTGCCAGCAGCTTAGCGAGGGATTCCCCCTACGAGCAGTACTTC.

The genes are TRBV5-4 and TRBJ2-1, with 8 nucleotides matching TRBD2. The junction had 12 bases not matched to a gene; V was cut back by 4 bases and J by 9 bases. The CDR3 contains 15 residues. CDR1 is SGHNT, CDR2 YYREEE, per germline (reference sequence). The DNA for the CDR3 is TGTGCCAGCAGCCCCGGGGGGGCATCCCTCTCTGAGCAGTTCTTC. Translation gives CASSPGGASLSEQFF.

This clone was picked up a small number of times. This chain connects TRBV4-1 to TRBJ2-1; the match to TRBD2 covers 9 bases. Germline values: CDR1 MGHRA, CDR2 YSYEKL. Germline trimming cut 8 bases from V and 4 bases from J; bases unmatched to any gene: 21. This CDR3 spans 19 amino acids. CDR3 sequence (DNA): TGCGCCAGCCCACTCCGTCCTAGCGGGAACTTCGAATTATACAATGAGCAGTTCTTC. This translates into CASPLRPSGNFELYNEQFF.

This clone was observed a handful of times. The rearrangement joins TRBV30 to TRBJ1-1; D remains ambiguous. V was trimmed by 0 bases and J by 4 bases, leaving 9 bases between them. This CDR3 region has 13 residues. CDR1 is GTSNPN, CDR2 SVGIG, per germline (reference sequence). CDR3 in amino acids: CAWSVGVLTEAFF. Written as DNA, the CDR3 is TGTGCCTGGAGTGTCGGGGTTCTCACTGAAGCTTTCTTT.

The genes are TRBV4-1 and TRBJ1-1, with 8 bases lining up with TRBD1. With 0 bases clipped from V and 1 base from J, the junction kept 4 bases outside the gene matches. Germline V CDR1 and CDR2: MGHRA, YSYEKL. The CDR3 spans 16 residues. The CDR3 nucleotides read TGCGCCAGCAGCCAAGATCACGACAGGGGGAACACTGAAGCTTTCTTT. Translating it yields CASSQDHDRGNTEAFF.

The chain uses TRBV6-6 and TRBJ1-4; D may be TRBD1 (5 bases). Germline CDR1 reads MNHNY; CDR2 reads SVGAGI (reference sequence). Trimming took 6 bases from V and 6 from J, leaving 14 bases between them. CDR3 length equals 14 residues. The CDR3 spells CASSKRTGDEKLFF. The DNA of the CDR3 is TGTGCCAGCAGCAAAAGGACGGGGGATGAAAAACTGTTTTTT.

The chain links TRBV5-4 to TRBJ2-1, with 7 bases aligning to TRBD2. V lost 4 bases, J lost 1 base, and 8 bases stayed unmatched. The CDR3 has 16 amino acids. CDR1 SGHNT and CDR2 YYREEE come from the germline V gene (reference sequence). The DNA of the CDR3 is TGTGCCAGCAGCCCAAGGGCGGGGGAGTCCTACAATGAGCAGTTCTTC. Translating gives CASSPRAGESYNEQFF. Full variable domain (missing parts from reference TRBV5-4 and TRBJ2-1): ETGVTQSPTHLIKTRGQQVTLRCSSQSGHNTVSWYQQALGQGPQFIFQYYREEENGRGNFPPRFSGLQFPNYSSELNVNALELDDSALYLCASSPRAGESYNEQFFGPGTRLTVL.

The rearrangement joins TRBV5-8 to TRBJ2-7; 10 bases line up with TRBD2. The CDR3 has 14 amino acids. J lost 2 bases, V lost 2 bases, and 1 base had no gene match. Germline V gives CDR1 SGHTS, CDR2 YDEGEE. CDR3 protein: CASSFGTSAYEQYF. The CDR3 DNA reads as TGTGCCAGCAGCTTCGGGACTAGCGCCTACGAGCAGTACTTC.

This chain connects TRBV19 to TRBJ1-1; TRBD1 aligns across 10 bases. Per germline, CDR1 LNHDA and CDR2 SQIVND (reference sequence). The CDR3 runs to 14 residues. Unmatched junction bases numbered 6, after V lost 5 bases and J lost 6 bases. In DNA form, the CDR3 reads TGTGCCAGTAGTTCGACAGGGGGCCGGGCTGAAGCTTTCTTT. Its protein is CASSSTGGRAEAFF.